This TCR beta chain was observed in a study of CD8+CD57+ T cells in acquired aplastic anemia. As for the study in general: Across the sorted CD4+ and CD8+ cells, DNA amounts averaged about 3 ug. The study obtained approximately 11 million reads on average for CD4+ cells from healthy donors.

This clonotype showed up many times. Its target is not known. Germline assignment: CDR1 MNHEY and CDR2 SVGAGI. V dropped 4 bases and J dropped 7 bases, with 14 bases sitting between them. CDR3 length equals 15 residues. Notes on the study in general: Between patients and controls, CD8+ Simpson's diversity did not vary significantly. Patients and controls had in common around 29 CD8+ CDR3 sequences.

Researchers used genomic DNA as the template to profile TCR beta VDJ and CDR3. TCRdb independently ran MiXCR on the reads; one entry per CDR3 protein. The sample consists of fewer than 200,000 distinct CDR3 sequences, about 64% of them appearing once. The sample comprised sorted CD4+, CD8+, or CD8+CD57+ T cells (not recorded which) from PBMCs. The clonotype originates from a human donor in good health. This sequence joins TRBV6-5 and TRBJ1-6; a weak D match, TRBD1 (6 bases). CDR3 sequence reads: CASSLGGEENSPLHF. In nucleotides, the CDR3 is TGTGCCAGCAGTTTGGGGGGCGAAGAGAATTCACCCCTCCACTTT.